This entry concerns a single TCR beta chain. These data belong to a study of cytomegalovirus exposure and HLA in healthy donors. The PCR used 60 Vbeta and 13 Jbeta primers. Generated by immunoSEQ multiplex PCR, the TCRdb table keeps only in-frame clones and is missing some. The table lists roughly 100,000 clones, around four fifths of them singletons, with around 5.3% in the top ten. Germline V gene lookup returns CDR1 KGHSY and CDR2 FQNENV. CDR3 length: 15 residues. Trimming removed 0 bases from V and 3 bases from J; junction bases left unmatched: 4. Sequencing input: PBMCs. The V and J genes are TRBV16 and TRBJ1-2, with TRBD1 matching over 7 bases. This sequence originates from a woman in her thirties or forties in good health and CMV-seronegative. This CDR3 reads CASSQSSGGYYGYTF. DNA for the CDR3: TGTGCCAGCAGCCAATCGTCAGGGGGTTACTATGGCTACACCTTC.